A selection of T cell receptor beta chains follows, all from one sample in a study of blood T cell repertoires in COVID-19. TCRdb keeps only in-frame clones here, not all; method: immunoSEQ multiplex PCR. The data contain 120,000 to 150,000 clones, around nine tenths of them singletons. The specimen was peripheral blood. Receptors originate from a man in his sixties with active or convalescent COVID-19. The CDR3 runs from the conserved cysteine through the conserved F or W. The order of the fields is clone size, D gene, V gene, J gene, CDR3 DNA, CDR3 protein. A D gene is named only where the DNA matches it firmly. Clone size is shown for a subset of rows, as once, few, many or a class of expanded clone.

clone size: few; D gene: .; V gene: TRBV6-5; J gene: TRBJ2-7; CDR3 DNA: TGTGCCAGCAGGGCAGTGGGACTGAGCTCCTACGAGCAGTACTTC; CDR3 protein: CASRAVGLSSYEQYF
clone size: .; D gene: TRBD1; V gene: TRBV7-7; J gene: TRBJ2-5; CDR3 DNA: TGTGCTAGCAGCTTAGGGGTGGGACAGGGGGCTGGAGAGACCCAGTACTTC; CDR3 protein: CASSLGVGQGAGETQYF
clone size: .; D gene: TRBD1; V gene: TRBV5-1; J gene: TRBJ1-4; CDR3 DNA: TGCGCCAGCAGCTCGGGACAGGCTAATGAAAAACTGTTTTTT; CDR3 protein: CASSSGQANEKLFF
clone size: .; D gene: .; V gene: TRBV5-4; J gene: TRBJ2-7; CDR3 DNA: TGTGCCAGCAGCTTGGCCGGGGGGCGCGAGCAGTACTTC; CDR3 protein: CASSLAGGREQYF
clone size: .; D gene: TRBD1; V gene: TRBV9; J gene: TRBJ1-1; CDR3 DNA: TGTGCCAGCAGCCCCCGGACAGGGGTGAACACTGAAGCTTTCTTT; CDR3 protein: CASSPRTGVNTEAFF
clone size: few; D gene: TRBD1; V gene: TRBV5-1; J gene: TRBJ1-4; CDR3 DNA: TGCGCCAGCAGCCTTGGACAGGGTCAAACAACTAATGAAAAACTGTTTTTT; CDR3 protein: CASSLGQGQTTNEKLFF
clone size: .; D gene: TRBD2; V gene: TRBV9; J gene: TRBJ2-1; CDR3 DNA: TGTGCCAGCAGCCTAGGACTAGCGGGAGGGCCCGATGAGCAGTTCTTC; CDR3 protein: CASSLGLAGGPDEQFF
clone size: .; D gene: TRBD1; V gene: TRBV18; J gene: TRBJ2-2; CDR3 DNA: TGTGCCAGCTCACTTGTCGGGACAGCTAACACCGGGGAGCTGTTTTTT; CDR3 protein: CASSLVGTANTGELFF
clone size: once; D gene: .; V gene: TRBV5-1; J gene: TRBJ2-3; CDR3 DNA: TGCGCCAGCAGCTTGGATGGGGGGTACACAGATACGCAGTATTTT; CDR3 protein: CASSLDGGYTDTQYF
clone size: .; D gene: TRBD1; V gene: TRBV6-5; J gene: TRBJ2-7; CDR3 DNA: TGTGCCAGCGGATGGGACAGCTCCTACGAGCAGTACTTC; CDR3 protein: CASGWDSSYEQYF
clone size: .; D gene: TRBD1; V gene: TRBV5-6; J gene: TRBJ2-7; CDR3 DNA: TGTGCCAGCAGGTCTACAGGGGGCTATTCCTACGAGCAGTACTTC; CDR3 protein: CASRSTGGYSYEQYF
clone size: .; D gene: .; V gene: TRBV27; J gene: TRBJ1-5; CDR3 DNA: TGTGCCAGCAGTTTCCGACCACGGGCGGGGGCGGACAATCAGCCCCAGCATTTT; CDR3 protein: CASSFRPRAGADNQPQHF
clone size: .; D gene: TRBD1; V gene: TRBV3-1/TRBV3-2; J gene: TRBJ1-1; CDR3 DNA: TGTGCCAGCAGCCATGCCTTTTCCTGGACAGGTCACACTGAAGCTTTCTTT; CDR3 protein: CASSHAFSWTGHTEAFF
clone size: .; D gene: TRBD2; V gene: TRBV28; J gene: TRBJ2-1; CDR3 DNA: TGTGCCAGCAGACGATCGGGAGGTCGGTACAATGAGCAGTTCTTC; CDR3 protein: CASRRSGGRYNEQFF
clone size: .; D gene: .; V gene: TRBV6-2/TRBV6-3; J gene: TRBJ2-5; CDR3 DNA: TGTGCCAGCAGTTACGAGGTCGGGGAGACCCAGTACTTC; CDR3 protein: CASSYEVGETQYF
clone size: .; D gene: .; V gene: TRBV5-1; J gene: TRBJ2-6; CDR3 DNA: TGCGCCAGCAGCTTGGTTCAGGGATCGATCGGGCCCCACTCTGGGGCCAACGTCCTGACTTTC; CDR3 protein: CASSLVQGSIGPHSGANVLTF
clone size: .; D gene: TRBD1; V gene: TRBV28; J gene: TRBJ1-1; CDR3 DNA: TGTGCCAGCAGTTTGGGGGACAGGGGGGGCACTGAAGCTTTCTTT; CDR3 protein: CASSLGDRGGTEAFF
clone size: once; D gene: .; V gene: TRBV6-5; J gene: TRBJ1-1; CDR3 DNA: TGTGCCAGCACGGAGGCGGTGGACACTGAAGCTTTCTTT; CDR3 protein: CASTEAVDTEAFF
clone size: .; D gene: TRBD1; V gene: TRBV18; J gene: TRBJ2-7; CDR3 DNA: TGTGCCAGCTCAGCGACCGGGACAGGGGGCGAGCAGTACTTC; CDR3 protein: CASSATGTGGEQYF
clone size: .; D gene: .; V gene: TRBV5-6; J gene: TRBJ2-7; CDR3 DNA: TGTGCCAGCAGAGCTATCAGGGGTCCCTCCTACGAGCAGTACTTC; CDR3 protein: CASRAIRGPSYEQYF
clone size: .; D gene: .; V gene: TRBV7-3; J gene: TRBJ1-1; CDR3 DNA: TGTGCCAGCAGCTTAACAAATCGGAACACTGAAGCTTTCTTT; CDR3 protein: CASSLTNRNTEAFF
clone size: .; D gene: TRBD1; V gene: TRBV7-3; J gene: TRBJ1-5; CDR3 DNA: TGTGCCAGCAGCTTAGTCCGACCCGACAGGGCCGGCAATCAGCCCCAGCATTTT; CDR3 protein: CASSLVRPDRAGNQPQHF
clone size: .; D gene: .; V gene: TRBV29-1; J gene: TRBJ2-1; CDR3 DNA: TGCAGCGTTCCGAGAGGGATGAGGGCCACGGGATACAATGAGCAGTTCTTC; CDR3 protein: CSVPRGMRATGYNEQFF
clone size: .; D gene: TRBD1; V gene: TRBV27; J gene: TRBJ2-2; CDR3 DNA: TGTGCCAGCAGCATAGGGGGCCACACCGGGGAGCTGTTTTTT; CDR3 protein: CASSIGGHTGELFF
clone size: .; D gene: TRBD2; V gene: TRBV11-2; J gene: TRBJ2-7; CDR3 DNA: TGTGCCAGCAGCTTAGGAAGCGGGACCTCCTACGAGCAGTACTTC; CDR3 protein: CASSLGSGTSYEQYF
clone size: .; D gene: .; V gene: TRBV28; J gene: TRBJ2-7; CDR3 DNA: TGTGCCAGCAGTTTACTAGCTTCCACCTACGAGCAGTACTTC; CDR3 protein: CASSLLASTYEQYF
clone size: .; D gene: TRBD1; V gene: TRBV6-5; J gene: TRBJ1-2; CDR3 DNA: TGTGCCAGCAGGGACGGTGGACAGGGTATTATTAACACCTTC; CDR3 protein: CASRDGGQGIINTF
clone size: .; D gene: TRBD1; V gene: TRBV7-3; J gene: TRBJ2-5; CDR3 DNA: TGTGCCAGCAGCTTAACGTCGGTACGACAGGGAAAAGAGACCCAGTACTTC; CDR3 protein: CASSLTSVRQGKETQYF
clone size: .; D gene: TRBD2; V gene: TRBV5-8; J gene: TRBJ2-2; CDR3 DNA: TGTGCCAGCAGCGGACTAGCGGGAGTTGGTTACGGGGAGCTGTTTTTT; CDR3 protein: CASSGLAGVGYGELFF
clone size: .; D gene: .; V gene: TRBV20-1; J gene: TRBJ2-1; CDR3 DNA: TGCAGTGCTAGATCGACGGGTGAGCAGTTCTTC; CDR3 protein: CSARSTGEQFF
clone size: .; D gene: TRBD2; V gene: TRBV6-5; J gene: TRBJ2-1; CDR3 DNA: TGTGCCAGCAGTTATCTAGCGGGAGCGGGCAATGAGCAGTTCTTC; CDR3 protein: CASSYLAGAGNEQFF
clone size: .; D gene: .; V gene: TRBV11-2; J gene: TRBJ2-3; CDR3 DNA: TGTGCCAGCAGCTTAGTACAGACCCAAATGGGCCCAGATACGCAGTATTTT; CDR3 protein: CASSLVQTQMGPDTQYF
clone size: .; D gene: .; V gene: TRBV5-1; J gene: TRBJ2-7; CDR3 DNA: TGCGCCAGCAGACCCACGGAGGGTTACGAGCAGTACTTC; CDR3 protein: CASRPTEGYEQYF
clone size: .; D gene: .; V gene: TRBV6-5; J gene: TRBJ2-7; CDR3 DNA: TGTGCCAGCAGCTTCGGACAGAGCTACGAGCAGTACTTC; CDR3 protein: CASSFGQSYEQYF
clone size: .; D gene: .; V gene: TRBV19; J gene: TRBJ1-5; CDR3 DNA: TGTGCCAGTAGTCTAGGACCTAGGGGAGGGAATCAGCCCCAGCATTTT; CDR3 protein: CASSLGPRGGNQPQHF
clone size: .; D gene: TRBD2; V gene: TRBV24-1; J gene: TRBJ2-1; CDR3 DNA: TGTGCCACCAGGGTGGGAGCGGGGTATGAGCAGTTCTTC; CDR3 protein: CATRVGAGYEQFF
clone size: .; D gene: TRBD2; V gene: TRBV10-3; J gene: TRBJ2-1; CDR3 DNA: TGTGCCATCCAAGCTACTAGCGGGCCCCCGAGCTCCTACAATGAGCAGTTCTTC; CDR3 protein: CAIQATSGPPSSYNEQFF
clone size: .; D gene: .; V gene: TRBV18; J gene: TRBJ1-2; CDR3 DNA: TGTGCCAGCTCACCAACCGGGGGTCGCGACTATGGCTACACCTTC; CDR3 protein: CASSPTGGRDYGYTF
clone size: .; D gene: TRBD2; V gene: TRBV6-6; J gene: TRBJ2-7; CDR3 DNA: TGTGCCAGCAGTTACTCTGGGGGGGGTGCTCCCTACGAGCAGTACTTC; CDR3 protein: CASSYSGGGAPYEQYF
clone size: .; D gene: TRBD1; V gene: TRBV5-1; J gene: TRBJ2-7; CDR3 DNA: TGCGCCAGCAGCTTGGTGGGGGACAGGGTTTACGAGCAGTACTTC; CDR3 protein: CASSLVGDRVYEQYF
clone size: .; D gene: TRBD2; V gene: TRBV24-1; J gene: TRBJ2-1; CDR3 DNA: TGTGCCACCAGTGATGGAGGACTAGCGGAGTCCTACAATGAGCAGTTCTTC; CDR3 protein: CATSDGGLAESYNEQFF
clone size: .; D gene: TRBD1; V gene: TRBV19; J gene: TRBJ2-5; CDR3 DNA: TGTGCCAGTAGTAGTCGACAGGGGAGTTGGGAGACCCAGTACTTC; CDR3 protein: CASSSRQGSWETQYF
clone size: .; D gene: .; V gene: TRBV20-1; J gene: TRBJ2-2; CDR3 DNA: TGCAGTGGCGTTCACACCGGGGAGCTGTTTTTT; CDR3 protein: CSGVHTGELFF
clone size: .; D gene: .; V gene: TRBV3-1/TRBV3-2; J gene: TRBJ2-7; CDR3 DNA: TGTGCCAGCAGCCGGCTCCTCATTGGGCCCTACGAGCAGTACTTC; CDR3 protein: CASSRLLIGPYEQYF
clone size: .; D gene: .; V gene: TRBV19; J gene: TRBJ1-5; CDR3 DNA: TGTGCCAGTAGTACCCCTGGAGGACAGCTTTACAATCAGCCCCAGCATTTT; CDR3 protein: CASSTPGGQLYNQPQHF
clone size: .; D gene: .; V gene: TRBV12-3/TRBV12-4; J gene: TRBJ2-5; CDR3 DNA: TGTGCCAGCAGTTTTCAAGCGGAAGAGACCCAGTACTTC; CDR3 protein: CASSFQAEETQYF
clone size: .; D gene: .; V gene: TRBV19; J gene: TRBJ1-5; CDR3 DNA: TGTGCCAGTACGCCCGGACTCGTGGGTGGGGTGGGCAATCAGCCCCAGCATTTT; CDR3 protein: CASTPGLVGGVGNQPQHF
clone size: few; D gene: TRBD1; V gene: TRBV6-1; J gene: TRBJ2-7; CDR3 DNA: TGTGCCAGCAGTGAAGCCCGTACAGGGGCGGACGAGCAGTACTTC; CDR3 protein: CASSEARTGADEQYF
clone size: .; D gene: TRBD2; V gene: TRBV7-8; J gene: TRBJ2-1; CDR3 DNA: TGTGCCAGCAGCTTTTCTAGCGGGAGGGCCCATGAGCAGTTCTTC; CDR3 protein: CASSFSSGRAHEQFF
clone size: .; D gene: .; V gene: TRBV19; J gene: TRBJ2-2; CDR3 DNA: TGTGCCAGTAACCCTCACGGCGGAACGAACACCGGGGAGCTGTTTTTT; CDR3 protein: CASNPHGGTNTGELFF
clone size: .; D gene: .; V gene: TRBV19; J gene: TRBJ1-1; CDR3 DNA: TGTGCCAGTAGTGAAAGGAGGACTGAAGCTTTCTTT; CDR3 protein: CASSERRTEAFF
clone size: .; D gene: TRBD1; V gene: TRBV10-2; J gene: TRBJ1-2; CDR3 DNA: TGCGCCAGCAGTGAGTTAACAGGGGGCTATGGCTACACCTTC; CDR3 protein: CASSELTGGYGYTF